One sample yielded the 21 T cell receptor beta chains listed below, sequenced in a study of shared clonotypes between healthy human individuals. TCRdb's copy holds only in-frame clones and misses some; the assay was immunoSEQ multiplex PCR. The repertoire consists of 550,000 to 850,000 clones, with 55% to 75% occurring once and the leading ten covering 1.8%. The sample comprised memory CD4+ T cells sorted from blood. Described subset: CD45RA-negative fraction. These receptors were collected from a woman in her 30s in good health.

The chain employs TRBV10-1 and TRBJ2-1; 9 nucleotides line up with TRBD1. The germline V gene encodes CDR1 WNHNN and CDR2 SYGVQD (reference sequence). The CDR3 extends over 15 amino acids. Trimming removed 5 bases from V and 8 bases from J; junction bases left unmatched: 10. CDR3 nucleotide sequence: TGCGCCAGCAGTCTTAACAGGGGGCGCCTGGATGAGCAGTTCTTC. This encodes CASSLNRGRLDEQFF.

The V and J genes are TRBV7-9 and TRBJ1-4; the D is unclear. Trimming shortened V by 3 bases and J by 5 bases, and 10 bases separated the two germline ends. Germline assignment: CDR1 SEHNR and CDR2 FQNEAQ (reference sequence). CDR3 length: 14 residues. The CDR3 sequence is CASSFQEMNEKLFF. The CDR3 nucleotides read TGTGCCAGCAGCTTTCAGGAGATGAATGAAAAACTGTTTTTT.

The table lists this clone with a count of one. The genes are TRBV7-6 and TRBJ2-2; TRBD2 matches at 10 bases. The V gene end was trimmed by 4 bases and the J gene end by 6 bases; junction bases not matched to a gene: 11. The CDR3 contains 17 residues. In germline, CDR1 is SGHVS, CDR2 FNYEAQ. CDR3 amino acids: CASSSPRLAGRPGELFF. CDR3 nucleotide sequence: TGTGCCAGCAGCTCCCCGCGACTAGCGGGTAGACCCGGGGAGCTGTTTTTT.

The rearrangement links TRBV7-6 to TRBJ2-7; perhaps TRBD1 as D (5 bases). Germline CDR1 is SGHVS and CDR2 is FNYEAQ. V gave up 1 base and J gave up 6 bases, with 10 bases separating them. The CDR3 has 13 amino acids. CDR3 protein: CASSLEVQAEQYF. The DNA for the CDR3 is TGTGCCAGCAGCTTAGAGGTACAGGCCGAGCAGTACTTC.

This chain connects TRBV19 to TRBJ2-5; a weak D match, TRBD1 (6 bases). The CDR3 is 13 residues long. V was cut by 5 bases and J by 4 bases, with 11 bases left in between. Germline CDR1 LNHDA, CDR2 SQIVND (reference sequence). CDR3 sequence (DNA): TGTGCCAGTAGTCCCAGGGGTCCAGAGACCCAGTACTTC. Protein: CASSPRGPETQYF.

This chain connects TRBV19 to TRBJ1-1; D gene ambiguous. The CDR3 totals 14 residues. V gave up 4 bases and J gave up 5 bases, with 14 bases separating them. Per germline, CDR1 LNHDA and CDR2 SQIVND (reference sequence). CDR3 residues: CASSTGYGRTEAFF. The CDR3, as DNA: TGTGCCAGTAGTACTGGATACGGGAGGACTGAAGCTTTCTTT.

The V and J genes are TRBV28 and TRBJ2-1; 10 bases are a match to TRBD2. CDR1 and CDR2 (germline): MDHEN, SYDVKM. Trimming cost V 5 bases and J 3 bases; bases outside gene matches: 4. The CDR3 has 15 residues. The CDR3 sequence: CASSPSGSVYNEQFF. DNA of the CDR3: TGTGCCAGCAGTCCTAGCGGGAGCGTCTACAATGAGCAGTTCTTC.

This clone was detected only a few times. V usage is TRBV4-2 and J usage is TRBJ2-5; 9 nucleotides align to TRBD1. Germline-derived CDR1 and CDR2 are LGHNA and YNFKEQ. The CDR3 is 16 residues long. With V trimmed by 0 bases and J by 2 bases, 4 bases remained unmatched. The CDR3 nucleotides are TGTGCCAGCAGCCAAGAACCGGGACAGGGTCAAGAGACCCAGTACTTC. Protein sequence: CASSQEPGQGQETQYF.

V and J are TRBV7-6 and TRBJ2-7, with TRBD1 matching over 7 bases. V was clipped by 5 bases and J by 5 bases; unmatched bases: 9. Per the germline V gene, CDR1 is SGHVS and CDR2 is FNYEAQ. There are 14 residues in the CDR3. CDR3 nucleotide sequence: TGTGCCAGCAGCGGTTATCGGACAGGTCACGAGCAGTACTTC. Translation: CASSGYRTGHEQYF.

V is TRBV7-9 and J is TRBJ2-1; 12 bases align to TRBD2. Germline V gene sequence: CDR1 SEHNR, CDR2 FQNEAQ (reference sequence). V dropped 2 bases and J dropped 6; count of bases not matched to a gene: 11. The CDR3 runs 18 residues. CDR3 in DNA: TGTGCCAGCAGCTTATTGGTCCGGCCGGGACTAGCGGGCAATGAGCAGTTCTTC. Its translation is CASSLLVRPGLAGNEQFF. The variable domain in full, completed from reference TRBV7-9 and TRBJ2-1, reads DTGVSQNPRHKITKRGQNVTFRCDPISEHNRLYWYRQTLGQGPEFLTYFQNEAQLEKSRLLSDRFSAERPKGSFSTLEIQRTEQGDSAMYLCASSLLVRPGLAGNEQFFGPGTRLTVL.

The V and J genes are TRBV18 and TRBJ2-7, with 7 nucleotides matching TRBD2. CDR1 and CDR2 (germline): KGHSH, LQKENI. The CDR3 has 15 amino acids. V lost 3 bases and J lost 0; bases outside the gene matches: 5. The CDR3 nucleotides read TGTGCCAGCTCACCGGCGGGAGAGAGCTCCTACGAGCAGTACTTC. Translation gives CASSPAGESSYEQYF.

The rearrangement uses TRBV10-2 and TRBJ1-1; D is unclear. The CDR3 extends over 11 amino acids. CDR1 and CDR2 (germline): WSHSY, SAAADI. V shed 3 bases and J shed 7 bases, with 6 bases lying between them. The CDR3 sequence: CASSERNEAFF. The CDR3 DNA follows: TGCGCCAGCAGTGAACGGAATGAAGCTTTCTTT.

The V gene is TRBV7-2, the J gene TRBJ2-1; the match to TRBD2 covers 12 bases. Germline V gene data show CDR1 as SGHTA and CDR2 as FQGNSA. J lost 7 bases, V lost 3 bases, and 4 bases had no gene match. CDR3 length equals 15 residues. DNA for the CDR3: TGTGCCAGCAGCTTTTGGACTAGCGGGATAAATGAGCAGTTCTTC. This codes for CASSFWTSGINEQFF.

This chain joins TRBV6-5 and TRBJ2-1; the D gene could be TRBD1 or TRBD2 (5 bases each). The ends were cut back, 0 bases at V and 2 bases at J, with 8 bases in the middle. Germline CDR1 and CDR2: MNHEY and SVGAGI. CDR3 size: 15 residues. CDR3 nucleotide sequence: TGTGCCAGCAGTTACTCCCGGGGACCCTACAATGAGCAGTTCTTC. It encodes CASSYSRGPYNEQFF.

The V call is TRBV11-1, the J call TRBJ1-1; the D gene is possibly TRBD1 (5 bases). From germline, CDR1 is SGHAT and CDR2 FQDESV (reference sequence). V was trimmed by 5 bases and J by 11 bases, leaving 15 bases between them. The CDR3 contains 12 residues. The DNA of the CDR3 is TGTGCCAGCAGCCGGCTCGTGGGGGGGGCTTTCTTT. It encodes CASSRLVGGAFF.

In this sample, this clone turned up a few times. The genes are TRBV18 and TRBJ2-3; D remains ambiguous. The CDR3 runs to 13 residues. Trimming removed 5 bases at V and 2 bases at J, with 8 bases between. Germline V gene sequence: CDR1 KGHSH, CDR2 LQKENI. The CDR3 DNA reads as TGTGCCAGCTCATATCGACACACAGATACGCAGTATTTT. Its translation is CASSYRHTDTQYF. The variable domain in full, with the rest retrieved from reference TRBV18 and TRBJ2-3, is NAGVMQNPRHLVRRRGQEARLRCSPMKGHSHVYWYRQLPEEGLKFMVYLQKENIIDESGMPKERFSAEFPKEGPSILRIQQVVRGDSAAYFCASSYRHTDTQYFGPGTRLTVL.

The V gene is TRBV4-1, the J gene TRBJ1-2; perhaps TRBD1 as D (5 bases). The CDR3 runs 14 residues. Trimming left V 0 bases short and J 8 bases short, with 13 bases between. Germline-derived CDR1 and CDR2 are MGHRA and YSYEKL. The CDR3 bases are TGCGCCAGCAGCCAAGATGGGTCAGGGTACGGCTACACCTTC. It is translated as CASSQDGSGYGYTF.

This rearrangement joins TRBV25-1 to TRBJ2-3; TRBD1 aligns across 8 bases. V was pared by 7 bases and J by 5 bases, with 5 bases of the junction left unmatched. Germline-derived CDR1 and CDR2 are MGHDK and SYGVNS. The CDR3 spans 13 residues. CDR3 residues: CASTSTGGDTQYF. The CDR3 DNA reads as TGTGCCAGCACCTCCACAGGGGGAGATACGCAGTATTTT.

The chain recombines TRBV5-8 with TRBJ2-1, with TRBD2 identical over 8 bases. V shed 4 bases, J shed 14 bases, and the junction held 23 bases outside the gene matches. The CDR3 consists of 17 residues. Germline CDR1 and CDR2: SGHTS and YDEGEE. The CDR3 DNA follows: TGTGCCAGCAGCCGCCTCGGACTGGCGGGAGGTAGGCAATTCGAGTTCTTC. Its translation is CASSRLGLAGGRQFEFF.

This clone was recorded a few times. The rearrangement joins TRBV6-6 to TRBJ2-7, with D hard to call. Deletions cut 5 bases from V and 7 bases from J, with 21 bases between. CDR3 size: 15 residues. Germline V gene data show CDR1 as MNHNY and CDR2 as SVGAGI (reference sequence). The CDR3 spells CASSRGDSTRKEQYF. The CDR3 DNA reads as TGTGCCAGCAGTCGCGGAGACTCTACGAGGAAGGAGCAGTACTTC.

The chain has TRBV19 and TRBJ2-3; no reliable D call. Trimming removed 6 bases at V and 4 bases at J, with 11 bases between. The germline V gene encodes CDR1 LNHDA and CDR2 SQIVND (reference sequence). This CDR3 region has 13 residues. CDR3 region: CASSVWVADTQYF. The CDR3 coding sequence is TGTGCCAGTAGCGTTTGGGTGGCAGATACGCAGTATTTT.